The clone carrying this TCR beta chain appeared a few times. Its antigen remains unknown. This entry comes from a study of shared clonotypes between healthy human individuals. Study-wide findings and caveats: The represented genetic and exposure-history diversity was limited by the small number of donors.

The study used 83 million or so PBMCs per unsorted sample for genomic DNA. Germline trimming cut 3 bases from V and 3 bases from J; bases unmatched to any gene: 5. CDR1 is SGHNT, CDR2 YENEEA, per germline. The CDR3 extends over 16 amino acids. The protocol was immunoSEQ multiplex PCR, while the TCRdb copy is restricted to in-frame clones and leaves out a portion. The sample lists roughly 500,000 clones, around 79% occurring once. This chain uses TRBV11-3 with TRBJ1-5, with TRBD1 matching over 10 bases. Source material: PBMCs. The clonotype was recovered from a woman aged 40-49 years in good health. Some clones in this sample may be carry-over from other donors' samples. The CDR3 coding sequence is TGTGCCAGCAGCTTCCCTGACAGGGGGCCCAATCAGCCCCAGCATTTT. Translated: CASSFPDRGPNQPQHF.